A selection of T cell receptor beta chains follows, all from one sample in a study of T cells in Graves' hyperthyroidism and ophthalmopathy. TCRdb used MiXCR to reprocess the multiplex PCR reads, holding one entry per CDR3 protein. In the table there are around 430,000 distinct CDR3 sequences, 15% of which are singletons. Sequencing input: blood. These receptors all stem from a woman aged 25-40 years with Graves' hyperthyroidism. Both conserved end residues are part of each CDR3. D genes are given only for firm matches. A row's size may be missing; if present it is once, few, many or a size class.

>TRBD2|TRBV3-1|few|TRBJ2-1
CASSPPAQAGALFYNEQFF
TGTGCCAGCAGCCCTCCTGCCCAAGCGGGAGCGCTATTCTACAATGAGCAGTTCTTC
>-|TRBV20-1|-|TRBJ1-5
CSARDGGQPQHF
TGCAGTGCTAGAGATGGGGGACAGCCCCAGCATTTT
>-|TRBV2|many|TRBJ1-1
CASSGDANTEAFF
TGTGCCAGCAGCGGGGATGCGAACACTGAAGCTTTCTTT
>-|TRBV7-2|-|TRBJ1-2
CASSLASGGGYTF
TGTGCCAGCAGCCTAGCTTCGGGGGGAGGCTACACCTTC
>TRBD1|TRBV10-2|-|TRBJ2-7
CASSGVDRDSYEQYF
TGCGCCAGCAGTGGGGTGGACAGGGACTCCTACGAGCAGTACTTC
>TRBD2|TRBV5-4|-|TRBJ2-1
CASSLATSGHNEQFF
TGTGCCAGCAGCTTGGCCACTAGCGGACACAATGAGCAGTTCTTC
>-|TRBV11-2|many|TRBJ2-3
CASSLDWGPTDTQYF
TGTGCCAGCAGCTTAGATTGGGGACCCACAGATACGCAGTATTTT
>-|TRBV3-1|-|TRBJ2-1
CASSREGGDSEQFF
TGTGCCAGCAGCCGGGAAGGGGGAGATAGTGAGCAGTTCTTC
>-|TRBV12-3/TRBV12-4|few|TRBJ2-1
CASSLNGQIITNEQFF
TGTGCCAGCAGTTTGAACGGCCAGATCATTACCAATGAGCAGTTCTTC
>TRBD1|TRBV12-3/TRBV12-4|many|TRBJ2-5
CASSLSTGGETQYF
TGTGCCAGCAGTTTGAGTACAGGGGGCGAGACCCAGTACTTC
>TRBD2|TRBV19|-|TRBJ2-3
CASSPGLAGKISTDTQYF
TGTGCCAGTAGTCCGGGACTAGCGGGCAAGATTAGCACAGATACGCAGTATTTT
>-|TRBV11-2|-|TRBJ2-1
CASSFYICSADPSSNSTQDEQFF
-
>-|TRBV7-6|many|TRBJ2-7
CASSHPGSYEQYF
TGTGCCAGCAGCCATCCCGGCTCCTACGAGCAGTACTTC
>-|TRBV5-4|few|TRBJ2-5
CASSLEVVNQETQYF
TGTGCCAGCAGCTTGGAAGTCGTAAACCAAGAGACCCAGTACTTC
>-|TRBV15|few|TRBJ1-2
CATSRLTTANYGYTF
TGTGCCACCAGCAGACTTACCACGGCGAACTATGGCTACACCTTC